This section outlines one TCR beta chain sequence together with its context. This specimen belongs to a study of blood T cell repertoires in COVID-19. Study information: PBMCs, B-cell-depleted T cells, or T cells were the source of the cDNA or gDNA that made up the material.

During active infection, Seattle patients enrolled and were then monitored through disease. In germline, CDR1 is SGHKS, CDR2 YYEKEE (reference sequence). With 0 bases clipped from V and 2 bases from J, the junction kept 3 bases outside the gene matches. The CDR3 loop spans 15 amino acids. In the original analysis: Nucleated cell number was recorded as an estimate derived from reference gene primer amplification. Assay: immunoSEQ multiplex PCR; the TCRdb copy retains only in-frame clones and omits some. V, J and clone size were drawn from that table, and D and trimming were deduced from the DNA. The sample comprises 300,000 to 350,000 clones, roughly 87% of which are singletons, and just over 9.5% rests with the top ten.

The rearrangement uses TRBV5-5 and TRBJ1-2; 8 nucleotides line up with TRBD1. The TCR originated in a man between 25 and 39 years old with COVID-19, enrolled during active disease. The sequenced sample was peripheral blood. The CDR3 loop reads CASSLARTGNYGYTF. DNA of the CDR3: TGTGCCAGCAGCTTGGCCAGGACAGGGAACTATGGCTACACCTTC.